One sample yielded the 20 T cell receptor beta chains listed below, sequenced in a study of blood T cell repertoires in COVID-19. Clones were sequenced by immunoSEQ multiplex PCR, and TCRdb holds only the in-frame ones, with some missing. This sample has approximately 140,000 clones, with 75% to 90% found just once. Material for sequencing was peripheral blood. The receptors shown here come from a man aged 70 or older with acute or convalescent COVID-19.

J is TRBJ2-4 and V is TRBV10-1; TRBD1 aligns across 10 bases. Germline CDR1 WNHNN, CDR2 SYGVQD (reference sequence). With V trimmed by 5 bases and J by 6 bases, 10 bases remained unmatched. This CDR3 has 16 amino acids. In DNA, the CDR3 is TGCGCCAGCAGTTCCTCCGGGACAGGGGACGGAAACATTCAGTACTTC. Translation: CASSSSGTGDGNIQYF.

Comments on this clone: At one boundary the junction diverges from the germline segment, which might be a read error. The J gene is TRBJ1-6, the V gene TRBV7-7, with a weak D call TRBD1 (5 bases). The germline gives CDR1 SSHAT, CDR2 FNYEAQ (reference sequence). The CDR3 spans 17 residues. The chain's CDR3 is CASSPRQLSSYNSPLHF. The CDR3 DNA follows: TGTGCTAGCAGCCCCCGACAGCTCAGCTCCTATAATTCACCCCTCCACTTT.

This chain links TRBV3-1 (or the pseudogene TRBV3-2) with TRBJ2-7, with TRBD2 matching over 7 bases. V lost 2 bases to trimming and J lost 5 bases; unmatched junction nucleotides: 6. The CDR3 totals 14 residues. Looked up from germline, CDR1 is LGHDT and CDR2 is YNNKEL (reference sequence). The CDR3 is CASSQMSGVHEQYF. CDR3 coding DNA: TGTGCCAGCAGCCAAATGAGCGGGGTCCACGAGCAGTACTTC.

This chain uses TRBV7-2 with TRBJ1-3, with 7 bases aligning to TRBD1. The length of the CDR3 is 15 residues. Germline V lookup: CDR1 SGHTA, CDR2 FQGNSA. V lost 6 bases and J lost 1; bases outside the gene matches: 6. The CDR3 DNA is TGTGCCAGCAGTAAGAAGACAGGGTCTGGAAACACCATATATTTT. As protein: CASSKKTGSGNTIYF.

This chain connects TRBV6-5 to TRBJ2-5; weak D call: TRBD2 (5 bases). V was shortened by 5 bases and J by 4 bases, with 14 bases between the two germline ends. Germline CDR1 and CDR2: MNHEY and SVGAGI. The CDR3 is made up of 14 amino acids. CDR3 in DNA: TGTGCCAGCAGTCCGTCGGGGAGAGGAGAGACCCAGTACTTC. Protein: CASSPSGRGETQYF.

This chain uses TRBV24-1 with TRBJ2-2; possible D gene TRBD2, 6 bases. Trimming took off 3 bases at V and 4 bases at J, with 14 bases between the two ends. Germline assignment: CDR1 KGHDR and CDR2 SFDVKD. The CDR3 covers 16 residues. The CDR3 protein is CATSDNSGSPTGELFF. Here the CDR3 DNA reads TGTGCCACCAGTGATAACTCCGGGAGTCCCACCGGGGAGCTGTTTTTT.

The chain combines TRBV7-9 with TRBJ2-3; 9 nucleotides agree with TRBD1. J gave up 3 bases and V 4 bases, and 8 bases lay outside the gene matches. CDR3 length: 16 residues. Germline CDR1 and CDR2: SEHNR and FQNEAQ (reference sequence). The CDR3 sequence: CASSSPRDRVTDTQYF. The CDR3 DNA reads as TGTGCCAGCAGCTCCCCCCGGGACAGGGTGACAGATACGCAGTATTTT.

J is TRBJ2-7 and V is TRBV28; maybe TRBD2 (6 bases). CDR3 length equals 14 residues. The germline V gene encodes CDR1 MDHEN and CDR2 SYDVKM. The germline V and J ends were trimmed by 6 bases and 3 bases, with 15 bases remaining between them. CDR3 DNA: TGTGCCAGCAGCTCACCGGGACTTAGCTACGAGCAGTACTTC. This codes for CASSSPGLSYEQYF.

The chain is built from TRBV18 and TRBJ2-2; a possible D gene is TRBD1 (6 bases). The CDR3 is made up of 16 amino acids. Trimming cost V 1 base and J 4 bases, with 13 bases left between them. The V gene's germline CDR1 is KGHSH and CDR2 LQKENI. The CDR3: CASSPRGGHPTGELFF. CDR3 DNA sequence: TGTGCCAGCTCACCACGTGGGGGACACCCCACCGGGGAGCTGTTTTTT.

V gene TRBV5-5 combines with J gene TRBJ1-3; D is undetermined. Trimming left V 0 bases short and J 0 bases short, with 7 bases between. Germline V gives CDR1 SGHKS, CDR2 YYEKEE (reference sequence). This CDR3 has 15 amino acids. The CDR3 DNA reads as TGTGCCAGCAGCTTGGCTGGGCCCTCTGGAAACACCATATATTTT. It is translated as CASSLAGPSGNTIYF.

The genes are TRBV10-3 and TRBJ1-2; no reliable D call. V lost 11 bases and J 2 bases, leaving 18 bases between the germline ends. The CDR3 is 14 residues long. The germline V gene has CDR1 ENHRY and CDR2 SYGVKD. The CDR3 protein is CAAGGEGRNYGYTF. The CDR3 DNA reads as TGTGCCGCCGGCGGGGAGGGTCGGAACTATGGCTACACCTTC.

This clone appeared once. The V gene is TRBV10-1, the J gene TRBJ1-1, with a weak D call TRBD1 (6 bases). The V gene's germline CDR1 is WNHNN and CDR2 SYGVQD (reference sequence). The CDR3 spans 13 residues. The V and J ends lost 3 bases and 8 bases respectively, with 13 bases between them. The CDR3 nucleotides read TGCGCCAGCAGTGATAGGACAGCGAGGGAAGCTTTCTTT. Encoded protein: CASSDRTAREAFF.

The sample holds a few counts of this clone. The chain couples TRBV7-9 to TRBJ1-6; D gene uncertain. The CDR3 sequence is 13 residues long. Germline V gene data show CDR1 as SEHNR and CDR2 as FQNEAQ (reference sequence). The V end lost 1 base, the J end lost 10 bases, and 8 bases lay between the germline ends. CDR3 region: CASSLDEWSPLHF. The CDR3 region has the DNA TGTGCCAGCAGCTTAGATGAGTGGTCACCCCTCCACTTT.

The V and J genes are TRBV15 and TRBJ2-2, with D maybe TRBD1 (6 bases). CDR1 LNHNV and CDR2 YYDKDF come from the germline V gene (reference sequence). V was clipped by 0 bases and J by 1 base, with 6 bases between them. CDR3 length: 15 residues. The CDR3 bases are TGTGCCACCAGCAGAGACAGGGGGAACACCGGGGAGCTGTTTTTT. Translated, it gives CATSRDRGNTGELFF.

This clone was observed at least ten times. The V call is TRBV29-1, the J call TRBJ2-7, with 8 bases identical to TRBD1. CDR3 length: 13 residues. Germline trimming cut 3 bases from V and 6 bases from J; bases unmatched to any gene: 7. Germline CDR1 and CDR2: SQVTM and ANQGSEA. CDR3: CSVDGTGAPEQYF. CDR3 sequence (DNA): TGCAGCGTTGACGGGACAGGTGCCCCCGAGCAGTACTTC.

Comments on this clone: A junction end diverges from the germline sequence, so it may reflect a read error. V usage is TRBV7-7 and J usage is TRBJ2-5; TRBD2 matches 9 bases. Germline CDR1 reads SSHAT; CDR2 reads FNYEAQ (reference sequence). This CDR3 region has 16 residues. This CDR3 is CASSLGLAGYQETQYF. The CDR3 DNA is TGTGCTAGCAGCTTAGGGCTAGCGGGATACCAAGAGACCCAGTACTTC.

The chain is built from TRBV20-1 and TRBJ1-6, with 7 bases matching TRBD1. J was trimmed by 3 bases and V by 4 bases; bases with no gene match: 6. CDR1 is DFQATT, CDR2 SNEGSKA, per germline (reference sequence). The CDR3 is made up of 15 amino acids. This chain's CDR3 is CSANDRAGYNSPLHF. In DNA, the CDR3 is TGCAGTGCTAATGACAGGGCCGGCTATAATTCACCCCTCCACTTT.

The chain joins TRBV28 to TRBJ1-5; weak D call: TRBD1 (5 bases). V lost 7 bases to trimming and J lost 6 bases, with 10 bases between them. The CDR3 is 12 residues long. Germline assignment: CDR1 MDHEN and CDR2 SYDVKM. The CDR3, as DNA: TGTGCCAGCACCCTTGGGGCTCAGCCCCAGCATTTT. This gives the protein CASTLGAQPQHF.

The chain has TRBV28 and TRBJ2-7, with 12 bases lining up with TRBD2. The V gene end was trimmed by 10 bases and the J gene end by 4 bases; junction bases not matched to a gene: 8. In germline, CDR1 is MDHEN, CDR2 SYDVKM. This CDR3 comprises 14 residues. This CDR3 is CAIRSGTSGYEQYF. DNA of the CDR3: TGTGCCATTCGCTCCGGGACTAGCGGGTACGAGCAGTACTTC.

This chain uses TRBV5-5 with TRBJ1-5; possibly TRBD1 for D (6 bases). Germline-derived CDR1 and CDR2 are SGHKS and YYEKEE (reference sequence). Trimming removed 4 bases from V and 9 bases from J, with 20 bases in between. The CDR3 sequence is 15 residues long. The CDR3 coding sequence is TGTGCCAGCAGCCCCGACAGGATCCCAACCCGGCCCCAGCATTTT. Translation gives CASSPDRIPTRPQHF.